Sequencing of this T cell receptor beta chain was carried out in a study of shared clonotypes between healthy human individuals. Study results and caveats: Memory subsets had estimated richness that was generally smaller than that of naive subsets.

TCRdb keeps only in-frame clones here, not all; method: immunoSEQ multiplex PCR. The sample contains 2,500,000 or so clones, approximately 90% of which appear only once. In this sample, this clone turned up a few times. Its matching antigen is unknown. The CDR3 runs 15 residues. Germline loops: CDR1 SGHDT, CDR2 YYEEEE. Trimming shortened V by 0 bases and J by 2 bases, and 8 bases separated the two germline ends. This clonotype was sampled from a man aged 18 to 30 in good health. Some clones in this sample may be carry-over from other donors' samples. The chain carries TRBV5-6 and TRBJ2-2; D gene unclear. The sample consisted of naive CD4+ T cells from PBMCs. Subset here: CD45RA+ positively selected. CDR3 sequence: CASSLGSFNTGELFF. The CDR3 bases are TGTGCCAGCAGCTTGGGCAGCTTTAACACCGGGGAGCTGTTTTTT.